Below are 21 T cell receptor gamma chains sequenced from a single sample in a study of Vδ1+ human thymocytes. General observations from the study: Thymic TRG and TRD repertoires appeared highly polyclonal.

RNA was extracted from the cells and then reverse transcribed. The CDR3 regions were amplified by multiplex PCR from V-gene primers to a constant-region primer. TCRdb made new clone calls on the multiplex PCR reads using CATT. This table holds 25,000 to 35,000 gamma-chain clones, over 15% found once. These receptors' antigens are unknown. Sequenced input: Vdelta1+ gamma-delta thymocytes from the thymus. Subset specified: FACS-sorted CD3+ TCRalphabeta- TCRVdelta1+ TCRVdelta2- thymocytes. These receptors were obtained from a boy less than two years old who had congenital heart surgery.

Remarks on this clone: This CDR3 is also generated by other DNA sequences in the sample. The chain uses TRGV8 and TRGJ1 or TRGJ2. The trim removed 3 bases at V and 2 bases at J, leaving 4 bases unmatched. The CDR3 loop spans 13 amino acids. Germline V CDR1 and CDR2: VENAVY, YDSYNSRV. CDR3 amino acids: CATWDADYYKKLF. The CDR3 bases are TGTGCCACCTGGGATGCTGATTATTATAAGAAACTCTTT.

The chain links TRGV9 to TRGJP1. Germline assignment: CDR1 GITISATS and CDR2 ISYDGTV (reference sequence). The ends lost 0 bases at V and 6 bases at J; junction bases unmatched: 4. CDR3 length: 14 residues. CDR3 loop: CALWEVHSGWFKIF. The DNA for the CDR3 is TGTGCCTTGTGGGAGGTGCATTCTGGTTGGTTCAAGATATTT.

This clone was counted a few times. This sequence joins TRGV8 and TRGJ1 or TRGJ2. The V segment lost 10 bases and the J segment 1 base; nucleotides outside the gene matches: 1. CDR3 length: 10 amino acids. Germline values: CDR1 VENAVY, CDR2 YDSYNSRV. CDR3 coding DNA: TGTGCCACAAATTATTATAAGAAACTCTTT. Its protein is CATNYYKKLF.

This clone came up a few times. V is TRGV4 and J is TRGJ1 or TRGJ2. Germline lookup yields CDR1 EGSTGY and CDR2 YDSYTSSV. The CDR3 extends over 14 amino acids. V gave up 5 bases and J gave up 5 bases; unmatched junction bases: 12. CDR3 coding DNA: TGTGCCACCTGGGCTCCCTCAAGCGATTATAAGAAACTCTTT. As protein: CATWAPSSDYKKLF.

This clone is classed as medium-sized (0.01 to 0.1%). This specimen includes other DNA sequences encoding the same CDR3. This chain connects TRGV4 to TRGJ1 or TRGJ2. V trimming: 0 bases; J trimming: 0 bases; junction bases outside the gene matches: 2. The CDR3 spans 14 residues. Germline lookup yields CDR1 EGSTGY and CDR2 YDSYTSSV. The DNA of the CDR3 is TGTGCCACCTGGGATGGGCGGAATTATTATAAGAAACTCTTT. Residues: CATWDGRNYYKKLF.

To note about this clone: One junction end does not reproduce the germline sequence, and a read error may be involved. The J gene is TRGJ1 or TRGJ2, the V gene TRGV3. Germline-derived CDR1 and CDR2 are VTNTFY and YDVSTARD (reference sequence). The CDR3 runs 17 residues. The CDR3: CATWDTSLNAGYYKNLF. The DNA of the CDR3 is TGTGCCACCTGGGACACAAGCCTAAATGCGGGTTATTATAAGAATCTCTTT.

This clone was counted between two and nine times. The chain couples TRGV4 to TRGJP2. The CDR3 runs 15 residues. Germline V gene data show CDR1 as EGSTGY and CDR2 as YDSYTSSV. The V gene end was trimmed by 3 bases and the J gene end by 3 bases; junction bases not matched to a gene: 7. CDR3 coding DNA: TGTGCCACCTGGGATCCCCGGGGTAGTGATTGGATCAAGACGTTT. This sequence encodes CATWDPRGSDWIKTF.

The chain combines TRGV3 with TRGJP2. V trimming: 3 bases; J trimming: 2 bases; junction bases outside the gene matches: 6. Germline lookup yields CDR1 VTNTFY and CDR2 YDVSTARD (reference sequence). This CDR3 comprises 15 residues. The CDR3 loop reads CATWDVGSSDWIKTF. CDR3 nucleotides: TGTGCCACCTGGGACGTAGGAAGTAGTGATTGGATCAAGACGTTT.

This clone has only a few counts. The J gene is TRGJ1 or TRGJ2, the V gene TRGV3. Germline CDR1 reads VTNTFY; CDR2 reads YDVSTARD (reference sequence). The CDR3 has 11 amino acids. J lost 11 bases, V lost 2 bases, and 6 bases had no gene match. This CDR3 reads CATWDKGEKLF. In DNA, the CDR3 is TGTGCCACCTGGGACAAGGGCGAGAAACTCTTT.

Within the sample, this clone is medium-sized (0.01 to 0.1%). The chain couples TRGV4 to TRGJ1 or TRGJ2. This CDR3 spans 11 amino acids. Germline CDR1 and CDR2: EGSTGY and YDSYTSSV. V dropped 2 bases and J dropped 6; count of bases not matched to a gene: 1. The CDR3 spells CATWDVYKKLF. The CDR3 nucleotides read TGTGCCACCTGGGATGTTTATAAGAAACTCTTT.

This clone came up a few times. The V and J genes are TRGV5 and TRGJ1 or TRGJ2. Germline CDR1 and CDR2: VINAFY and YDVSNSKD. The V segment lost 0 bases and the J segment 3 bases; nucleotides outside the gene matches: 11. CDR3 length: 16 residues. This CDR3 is CATWDRPLEIYYKKLF. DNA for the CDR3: TGTGCCACCTGGGACAGGCCCCTCGAGATTTATTATAAGAAACTCTTT.

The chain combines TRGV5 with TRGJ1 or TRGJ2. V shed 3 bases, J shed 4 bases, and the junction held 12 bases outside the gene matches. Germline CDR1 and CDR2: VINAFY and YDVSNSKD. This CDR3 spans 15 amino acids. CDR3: CATWDLGLGYYKKLF. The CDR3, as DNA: TGTGCCACCTGGGACCTAGGCCTGGGATATTATAAGAAACTCTTT.

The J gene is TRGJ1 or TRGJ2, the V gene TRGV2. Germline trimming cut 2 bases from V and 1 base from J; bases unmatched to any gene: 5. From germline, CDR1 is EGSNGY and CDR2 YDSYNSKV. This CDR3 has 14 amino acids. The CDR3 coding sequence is TGTGCCACCTGGGACGTTCGCAATTATTATAAGAAACTCTTT. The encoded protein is CATWDVRNYYKKLF.

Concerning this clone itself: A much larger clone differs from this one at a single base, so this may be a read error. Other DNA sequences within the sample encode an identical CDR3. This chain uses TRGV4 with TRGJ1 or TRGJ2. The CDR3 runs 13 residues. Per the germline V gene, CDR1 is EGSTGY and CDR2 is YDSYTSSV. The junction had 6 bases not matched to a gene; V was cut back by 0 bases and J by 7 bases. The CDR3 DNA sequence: TGTGCCACCTGGGATGGGCTGGGGTATAAGAAACTCTTT. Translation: CATWDGLGYKKLF.

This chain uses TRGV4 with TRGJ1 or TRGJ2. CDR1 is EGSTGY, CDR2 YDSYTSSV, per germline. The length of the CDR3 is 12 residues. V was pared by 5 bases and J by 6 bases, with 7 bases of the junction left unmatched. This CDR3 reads CATWARGYKKLF. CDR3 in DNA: TGTGCCACCTGGGCAAGGGGTTATAAGAAACTCTTT.

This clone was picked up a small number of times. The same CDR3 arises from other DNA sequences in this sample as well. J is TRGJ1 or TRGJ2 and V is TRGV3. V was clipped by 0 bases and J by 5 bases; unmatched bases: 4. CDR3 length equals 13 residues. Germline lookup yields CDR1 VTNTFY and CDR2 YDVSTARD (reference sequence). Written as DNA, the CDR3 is TGTGCCACCTGGGACAGGCTTCATTATAAGAAACTCTTT. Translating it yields CATWDRLHYKKLF.

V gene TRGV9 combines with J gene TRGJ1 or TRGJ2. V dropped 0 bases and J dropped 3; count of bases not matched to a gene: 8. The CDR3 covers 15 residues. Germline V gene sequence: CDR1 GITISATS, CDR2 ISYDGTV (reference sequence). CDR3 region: CALWEVQPSYYKKLF. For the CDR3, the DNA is TGTGCCTTGTGGGAGGTGCAACCGTCTTATTATAAGAAACTCTTT.

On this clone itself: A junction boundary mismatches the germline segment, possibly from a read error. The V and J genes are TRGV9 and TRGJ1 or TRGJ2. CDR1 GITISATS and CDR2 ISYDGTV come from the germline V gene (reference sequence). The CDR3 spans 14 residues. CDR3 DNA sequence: TGTGCCTTGTGGGAGGTTCAGAATTATTATAAGACACTCTTT. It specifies CALWEVQNYYKTLF.

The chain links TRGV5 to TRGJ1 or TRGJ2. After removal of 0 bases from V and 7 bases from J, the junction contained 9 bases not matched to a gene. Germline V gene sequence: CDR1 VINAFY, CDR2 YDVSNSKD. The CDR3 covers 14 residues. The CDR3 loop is CATWDRLRRYKKLF. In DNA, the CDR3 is TGTGCCACCTGGGACAGGCTTAGAAGGTATAAGAAACTCTTT.

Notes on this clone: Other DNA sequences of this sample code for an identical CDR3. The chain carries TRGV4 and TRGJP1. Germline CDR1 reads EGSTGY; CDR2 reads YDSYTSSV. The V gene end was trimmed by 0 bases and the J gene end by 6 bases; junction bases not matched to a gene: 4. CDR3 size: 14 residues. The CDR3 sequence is CATWDGRAGWFKIF. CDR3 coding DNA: TGTGCCACCTGGGATGGGCGGGCTGGTTGGTTCAAGATATTT.

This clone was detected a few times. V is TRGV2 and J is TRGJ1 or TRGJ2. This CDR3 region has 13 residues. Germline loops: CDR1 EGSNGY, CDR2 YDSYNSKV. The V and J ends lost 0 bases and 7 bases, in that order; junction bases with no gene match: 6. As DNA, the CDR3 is TGTGCCACCTGGGACGGGCGTCCGTATAAGAAACTCTTT. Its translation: CATWDGRPYKKLF.